The T cell receptor beta chain under discussion was sequenced for a study of blood T cell repertoires in COVID-19. Across the study: Donors in the United States, Italy and Spain gave samples during acute or convalescent COVID-19.

TCRdb's table, derived via immunoSEQ multiplex PCR, lists solely in-frame clones and lacks some. The sample gives around 190,000 clones, approximately 80% of which show up once; roughly 8.8% is in the top ten. The sample taken for sequencing was peripheral blood. The source is a woman in her forties or fifties with active or convalescent COVID-19.

The CDR3 region has the DNA TGCGCCAGCAGCCAAGTGACTAGCGGGACTTCGGATACGCAGTATTTT. Its protein is CASSQVTSGTSDTQYF. The gene calls are TRBV4-3 and TRBJ2-3; 11 nucleotides align to TRBD2. The germline V gene encodes CDR1 LGHNA and CDR2 YSLEER. This CDR3 region has 16 residues. The V segment lost 1 base and the J segment 6 bases; nucleotides outside the gene matches: 6.